Presented here are 3 T cell receptor beta chains from one specimen sequenced in a study of cytomegalovirus exposure and HLA in healthy donors. Amplification used 60 Vbeta primers and 13 Jbeta primers. Clones were read by immunoSEQ multiplex PCR, and TCRdb kept only the in-frame ones, dropping some. This sample yields 130,000 or so clones, of which over 60% are seen a single time; 6% to 8% belongs to the top ten. What was sequenced was PBMCs. Every receptor here comes from a woman aged 40-49 years in good health and CMV-seronegative.

The CDR3 is CASSSPTTGVETQYF. DNA for the CDR3: TGTGCCAGCAGTTCCCCGACTACTGGGGTAGAGACCCAGTACTTC. V is TRBV6-5 and J is TRBJ2-5, with TRBD2 as a possible D gene (5 bases). The germline V and J ends were trimmed by 4 bases and 4 bases, with 16 bases remaining between them. This CDR3 is 15 amino acids long. CDR1 and CDR2 (germline): MNHEY, SVGAGI.

The chain links TRBV7-3 to TRBJ2-2; 8 bases map to TRBD2. The germline V gene encodes CDR1 SGHTA and CDR2 FQGTGA. The CDR3 is 16 amino acids. V lost 1 base to trimming and J lost 5 bases; unmatched junction nucleotides: 6. CDR3 region: CASSLSRSGSTGELFF. The CDR3 nucleotides read TGTGCCAGCAGCTTAAGTCGGAGCGGGAGTACCGGGGAGCTGTTTTTT.

This clone is a singleton in its sample. This chain joins TRBV4-3 and TRBJ2-7; 9 bases match TRBD1. V shed 0 bases and J 2 bases; nucleotides not matched to a gene: 5. The CDR3 runs 16 residues. Germline V gene sequence: CDR1 LGHNA, CDR2 YSLEER. The CDR3 is CASSQDTGGATYEQYF. The CDR3 DNA reads TGCGCCAGCAGCCAAGACACAGGGGGCGCAACCTACGAGCAGTACTTC.